These T cell receptor beta chains were read from a single sample in a study of blood T cell repertoires in COVID-19. Repertoires were generated with immunoSEQ multiplex PCR, while TCRdb's copy carries only in-frame clones and drops some. The repertoire consists of approximately 430,000 clones, with 86% occurring once and the leading ten covering approximately 1.5%. Sequencing was performed on peripheral blood. All receptors come from a woman aged 30 to 39 with active or convalescent COVID-19. The CDR3 runs from the conserved cysteine through the conserved F or W. D genes are given only for firm matches. Size is omitted from some rows. Given values are once, few, many or a class for expanded clones.

j_call d_call clone_size v_call cdr3_nt cdr3_aa
TRBJ1-3 TRBD1 . TRBV4-1 TGCGCCAGCAGCCAAGATCTGGGACAGGGTTTAGGAAACACCATATATTTT CASSQDLGQGLGNTIYF
TRBJ2-5 TRBD1 few TRBV5-5 TGTGCCAGCAGCTTGGCGTTTTGGGGGACAGGGTCCCAAGAGACCCAGTACTTC CASSLAFWGTGSQETQYF
TRBJ1-2 . . TRBV14 TGTGCCAGCAGCCAAGACAGGCCAAACTATGGCTACACCTTC CASSQDRPNYGYTF
TRBJ2-5 . . TRBV12-3/TRBV12-4 TGTGCCAGCAGGCGGGGACCCCAAGAGACCCAGTACTTC CASRRGPQETQYF
TRBJ2-7 TRBD2 once TRBV9 TGTGCCAGCAGCGTAGAGGGACTAGCGGGCCACGAGCAGTACTTC CASSVEGLAGHEQYF
TRBJ1-2 TRBD1 . TRBV6-1 TGTGCCAGCAGTGACAAGACAGGGAGGCTCTATGGCTACACCTTC CASSDKTGRLYGYTF
TRBJ2-3 . . TRBV7-8 TGTGCCAGCAGCCTAGCCAGATTCACAGATACGCAGTATTTT CASSLARFTDTQYF
TRBJ1-1 . . TRBV19 TGTGCCAGACAGGGTGTAGCTTTCTTT CARQGVAFF
TRBJ2-1 . . TRBV19 TGTGCCAGTAATAATCTCCTAGCAGCCGCCTTCAATGAGCAGTTCTTC CASNNLLAAAFNEQFF
TRBJ2-1 . . TRBV7-6 TGTGCCAGCAGCTTAGGCCAGGCGGGGGCTTACAATGAGCAGTTCTTC CASSLGQAGAYNEQFF
TRBJ1-5 . . TRBV28 TGTGCCAGCAGCCGACAGGTCCCAGGCAATCAGCCCCAGCATTTT CASSRQVPGNQPQHF
TRBJ1-1 . . TRBV10-3 TGTGCCATCAGAGGACAGTATAACACTGAAGCTTTCTTT CAIRGQYNTEAFF
TRBJ1-4 . once TRBV6-5 TGTGCCAGCAGTCGAAGGACGGAGGGGGAAAAACTGTTTTTT CASSRRTEGEKLFF
TRBJ1-4 TRBD1 . TRBV5-1 TGCGCCAGCAGCTTGGAGACAGGGGCTAACGAAAAACTGTTTTTT CASSLETGANEKLFF
TRBJ1-2 . . TRBV5-1 TGCGCCAGCAGCTTGGGGGGACAAATTACTAACTATGGCTACACCTTC CASSLGGQITNYGYTF
TRBJ2-7 . . TRBV21-1 TGTGCCAGCAGCAGCCTTTCGGAGCGGGAAATCTACGAGCAGTACTTC CASSSLSEREIYEQYF
TRBJ1-5 . . TRBV2 TGTGCCAGCAGCGCCCAGGGGTACAATCAGCCCCAGCATTTT CASSAQGYNQPQHF
TRBJ2-7 TRBD2 once TRBV11-2 TGTGCCAGCAGCTTAGTAGCGGGGAATAACTACGAGCAGTACTTC CASSLVAGNNYEQYF
TRBJ2-7 . . TRBV5-1 TGCGCCAGCAGCTTGGGGACAACTTACGAGCAGTACTTC CASSLGTTYEQYF
TRBJ1-4 . . TRBV18 TGTGCCAGCACCTCCAGGCCTAATGAAAAACTGTTTTTT CASTSRPNEKLFF
TRBJ1-2 . . TRBV27 TGTGCCAGCAGTTTGGGGGCCATAAACTATGGCTACACCTTC CASSLGAINYGYTF
TRBJ2-6 . . TRBV6-6 TGTGCCAGCAGTCCCCGGGACATCTCTGGGGCCAACGTCCTGACTTTC CASSPRDISGANVLTF
TRBJ2-2 TRBD1 . TRBV5-1 TGCGCCAGCAGCCCAGGACAGGGGGCAGCCGGGGAGCTGTTTTTT CASSPGQGAAGELFF
TRBJ1-2 . . TRBV6-4 TGTGCCAGCAGGGACGACAGTCCGTATGGCTACACCTTC CASRDDSPYGYTF
TRBJ2-5 . . TRBV6-5 TGTGCAGCCGCTCTCCAAGAGACCCAGTACTTC CAAALQETQYF
TRBJ2-5 . once TRBV19 TGTGCCAGTAGTATAGATCAAGGGACAAACCAAGAGACCCAGTACTTC CASSIDQGTNQETQYF
TRBJ2-5 . few TRBV29-1 TGCAGCGTTGGGGGAGAAGAGACCCAGTACTTC CSVGGEETQYF
TRBJ1-1 . . TRBV5-4 TGTGCCAGCAGCTTGCGAGATGAAGCTTTCTTT CASSLRDEAFF
TRBJ1-1 . . TRBV19 TGTGCCAGTAGTTCGGGGTTCAACACTGAAGCTTTCTTT CASSSGFNTEAFF
TRBJ1-2 . . TRBV3-1/TRBV3-2 TGTGCCAGCAGCCAAGGGGAGACTAACTATGGCTACACCTTC CASSQGETNYGYTF
TRBJ1-2 . . TRBV19 TGTGCCAGTAGTATACGGGGTGTCCAAGCTAACTATGGCTACACCTTC CASSIRGVQANYGYTF
TRBJ1-6 TRBD1 . TRBV2 TGTGCCAGCAGTGGACAGGGGGCTGGTAATTCACCCCTCCACTTT CASSGQGAGNSPLHF
TRBJ2-5 . . TRBV7-9 TGTGCCAGCAGCTTGGCAGGTACCCAAGAGACCCAGTACTTC CASSLAGTQETQYF
TRBJ1-6 TRBD1 . TRBV5-6 TGTGCCAGCAGCTTGGTGGGACAGCTAAATCTCTATAATTCACCCCTCCACTTT CASSLVGQLNLYNSPLHF
TRBJ2-7 . . TRBV30 TGTGCCTGGAGTGTGGGCAGTACCTACGAGCAGTACTTC CAWSVGSTYEQYF
TRBJ1-1 . . TRBV4-1 TGCGCCAGCAGCCTCGCGACGGGGGGGAACACTGAAGCTTTCTTT CASSLATGGNTEAFF
TRBJ2-3 . . TRBV4-2 TGTGCCAGCAGCCAAGCGGGGGGCACAGATACGCAGTATTTT CASSQAGGTDTQYF
TRBJ1-5 . . TRBV29-1 TGCAGCAAACAGACCTTTAGCAATCAGCCCCAGCATTTT CSKQTFSNQPQHF
TRBJ1-5 . . TRBV6-5 TGTGCCAGCAGTCCGGACAGCCTGGGAAATCAGCCCCAGCATTTT CASSPDSLGNQPQHF
TRBJ2-4 . . TRBV2 TGTGCCAGCAGTGGGGCGCAGGCCCAGACCCCCCCACACCTAGCCAAAAACATTCAGTACTTC CASSGAQAQTPPHLAKNIQYF
TRBJ2-2 . . TRBV4-1 TGCGCCAGCAGCCTCCCGACTTTGGGCGGGATACTCACCGGGGAGCTGTTTTTT CASSLPTLGGILTGELFF
TRBJ1-1 TRBD1 . TRBV19 TGTGCCAGTAGTGGCGGTGGAGGGGGCTGGATGAACACTGAAGCTTTCTTT CASSGGGGGWMNTEAFF
TRBJ2-4 TRBD2 . TRBV18 TGTGCCAGCTCACCACCCAACCGGGGGGGGGACAAAAACATTCAGTACTTC CASSPPNRGGDKNIQYF
TRBJ2-7 TRBD2 . TRBV5-1 TGCGCCAGCAGCTTGCGCGGGGAGGGCGAGCAGTACTTC CASSLRGEGEQYF
TRBJ2-7 TRBD1 . TRBV18 TGTGCCAGCTCACCACAACAGGGGGCTGGGTACGAGCAGTACTTC CASSPQQGAGYEQYF
TRBJ2-1 TRBD2 . TRBV6-1 TGTGCCAGCAGTGAAGACGGGGGGGCTTCCTACAATGAGCAGTTCTTC CASSEDGGASYNEQFF
TRBJ1-6 . . TRBV3-1/TRBV3-2 TGTGCCAGCAGCCACCTCGCGGCAGAAAATTCACCCCTCCACTTT CASSHLAAENSPLHF
TRBJ2-2 TRBD1 . TRBV5-1 TGCGCCAGCAGCCCGCGAGGCTTACAGGGGGCGAACACCGGGGAGCTGTTTTTT CASSPRGLQGANTGELFF
TRBJ2-2 TRBD1 . TRBV6-5 TGTGCCAGCAGTTCCTACGACAGGGTCAATACCGGGGAGCTGTTTTTT CASSSYDRVNTGELFF
TRBJ1-4 TRBD1 . TRBV6-1 TGTGCCAGCAGTGAGCGACAGGGGGCGGTAGGTGAAAAACTGTTTTTT CASSERQGAVGEKLFF
TRBJ1-1 . . TRBV3-1/TRBV3-2 TGTGCCAGCAGCCAAGATGCAGGGTTTGGCAAAGCTTTCTTT CASSQDAGFGKAFF
TRBJ1-4 . . TRBV11-2 TGTGCCAGCAGGGGAGGGACTGTTAATGAAAAACTGTTTTTT CASRGGTVNEKLFF